The next 10 T cell receptor beta chains were all read from a single sample in a study of cytomegalovirus exposure and HLA in healthy donors. The PCR was carried out with 60 Vbeta primers and 13 Jbeta primers. Assay used: immunoSEQ multiplex PCR; TCRdb lists only in-frame clones, some missing. The table records hundreds of thousands of clones, about 75% of them present only once. The material sequenced was PBMCs. These TCRs come from a woman aged 25-40 years in good health and CMV-seronegative.

As to this clone: The germline gene is not matched at one end of the junction; a read error may be the cause. The rearrangement links TRBV9 to TRBJ1-2; D remains unclear. This CDR3 region has 17 residues. CDR1 SGDLS and CDR2 YYNGEE come from the germline V gene. The CDR3 loop is CVSSVEPNPTRNYGYTF. CDR3 bases: TGTGTCAGCAGCGTAGAGCCGAACCCGACAAGAAACTATGGCTACACCTTC.

A single count supports this clone. V gene TRBV19 combines with J gene TRBJ1-3; D may be TRBD1 (6 bases). The V end lost 7 bases, the J end lost 3 bases, and 13 bases lay between the germline ends. The CDR3 is 14 residues long. In germline, CDR1 is LNHDA, CDR2 SQIVND (reference sequence). The chain's CDR3 is CASISQGFGNTIYF. DNA for the CDR3: TGTGCCAGTATTTCACAGGGCTTTGGAAACACCATATATTTT. The complete variable domain, with remaining parts taken from reference TRBV19 and TRBJ1-3, reads DGGITQSPKYLFRKEGQNVTLSCEQNLNHDAMYWYRQDPGQGLRLIYYSQIVNDFQKGDIAEGYSVSREKKESFPLTVTSAQKNPTAFYLCASISQGFGNTIYFGEGSWLTVV.

The gene calls are TRBV11-2 and TRBJ2-1; TRBD2 aligns across 12 bases. Germline V gives CDR1 SGHAT, CDR2 FQNNGV. Germline trimming cut 6 bases from V and 8 bases from J; bases unmatched to any gene: 8. The CDR3 has 15 amino acids. CDR3 in DNA: TGTGCCAGCAGGCATCTAGCGGGAGGGCCTCATGAGCAGTTCTTC. This translates into CASRHLAGGPHEQFF.

V is TRBV2 and J is TRBJ1-1; no clear D. The germline V gene encodes CDR1 SNHLY and CDR2 FYNNEI. This CDR3 comprises 10 residues. V was trimmed by 6 bases and J by 7 bases, leaving 6 bases between them. The CDR3 bases are TGTGCCAGCAGCGAACTTGAAGCTTTCTTT. Amino acids: CASSELEAFF. Variable domain in full (rest from reference TRBV2 and TRBJ1-1): EPEVTQTPSHQVTQMGQEVILRCVPISNHLYFYWYRQILGQKVEFLVSFYNNEISEKSEIFDDQFSVERPDGSNFTLKIRSTKLEDSAMYFCASSELEAFFGQGTRLTVV.

The chain is built from TRBV9 and TRBJ2-5; D not resolved. The CDR3 is 14 amino acids. Between the trimmed V and J ends, which lost 4 bases and 1 base, there was a span of 11 bases. Germline CDR1 SGDLS, CDR2 YYNGEE. The CDR3: CASSTRGTQETQYF. The CDR3 region has the DNA TGTGCCAGCAGCACCCGCGGAACCCAAGAGACCCAGTACTTC.

This rearrangement joins TRBV19 to TRBJ1-2, with 10 bases identical to TRBD1. The junction had 13 bases not matched to a gene; V was cut back by 5 bases and J by 4 bases. Germline-derived CDR1 and CDR2 are LNHDA and SQIVND (reference sequence). The CDR3 sequence is 17 residues long. The CDR3 DNA is TGTGCCAGTAGTGACTCGACAGGGGGCTCCCTTATCTATGGCTACACCTTC. It specifies CASSDSTGGSLIYGYTF.

The chain combines TRBV7-2 with TRBJ1-1, with D tentatively TRBD1 (5 bases). The CDR3 is 12 residues long. V gave up 5 bases and J gave up 8 bases, with 12 bases separating them. Germline lookup yields CDR1 SGHTA and CDR2 FQGNSA. CDR3 nucleotide sequence: TGTGCCAGCAGCCGGGACTTCCCCGAAGCTTTCTTT. Protein product: CASSRDFPEAFF.

The V and J genes are TRBV19 and TRBJ2-1, with a weak D call TRBD2 (5 bases). V was trimmed by 7 bases and J by 6 bases, leaving 22 bases between them. CDR1 and CDR2 (germline): LNHDA, SQIVND (reference sequence). The CDR3 spans 16 residues. The CDR3 reads CASNRVSLGGRNEQFF. CDR3 nucleotide sequence: TGTGCCAGTAATCGCGTCAGTCTCGGCGGGCGCAATGAGCAGTTCTTC.

The CDR3 here is CASSLEPPGLAYNEQFF. The DNA of the CDR3 is TGTGCCAGCAGTTTAGAGCCCCCCGGGCTAGCATACAATGAGCAGTTCTTC. V and J are TRBV28 and TRBJ2-1; D is possibly TRBD2 (5 bases). The ends were cut back, 2 bases at V and 4 bases at J, with 18 bases in the middle. Germline V CDR1 and CDR2: MDHEN, SYDVKM. The CDR3 extends over 17 amino acids.

This clone appeared a single time. V is TRBV4-1 and J is TRBJ2-7; a possible D gene is TRBD2 (6 bases). CDR1 and CDR2 from the germline V gene are MGHRA and YSYEKL. The CDR3 has 15 amino acids. Trimming stripped 1 base from V and 2 bases from J, with 12 bases between. CDR3 in DNA: TGCGCCAGCAGCCAAGTAGGGACTCTAGCCTACGAGCAGTACTTC. This encodes CASSQVGTLAYEQYF.